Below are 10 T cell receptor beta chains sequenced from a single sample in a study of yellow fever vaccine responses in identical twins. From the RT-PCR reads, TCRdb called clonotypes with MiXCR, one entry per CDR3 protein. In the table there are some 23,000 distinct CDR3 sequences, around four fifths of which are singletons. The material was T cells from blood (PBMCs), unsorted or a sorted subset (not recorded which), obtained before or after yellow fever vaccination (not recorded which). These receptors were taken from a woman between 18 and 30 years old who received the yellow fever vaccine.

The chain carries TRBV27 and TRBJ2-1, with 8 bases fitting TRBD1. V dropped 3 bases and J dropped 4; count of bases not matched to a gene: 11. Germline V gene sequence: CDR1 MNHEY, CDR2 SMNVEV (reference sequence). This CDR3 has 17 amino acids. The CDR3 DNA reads TGTGCCAGCAGTTTCTTCAGGACAGGGAAAGGGTACAATGAGCAGTTCTTC. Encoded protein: CASSFFRTGKGYNEQFF.

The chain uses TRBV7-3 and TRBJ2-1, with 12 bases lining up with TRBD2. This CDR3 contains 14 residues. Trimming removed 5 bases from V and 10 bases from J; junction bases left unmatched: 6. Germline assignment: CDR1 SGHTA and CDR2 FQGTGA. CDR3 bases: TGTGCCAGCAGCCCTAGCGGGAGGGCCCGGGAGCAGTTCTTC. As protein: CASSPSGRAREQFF. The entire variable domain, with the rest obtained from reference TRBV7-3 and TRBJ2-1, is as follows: GAGVSQTPSNKVTEKGKYVELRCDPISGHTALYWYRQSLGQGPEFLIYFQGTGAADDSGLPNDRFFAVRPEGSVSTLKIQRTERGDSAVYLCASSPSGRAREQFFGPGTRLTVL.

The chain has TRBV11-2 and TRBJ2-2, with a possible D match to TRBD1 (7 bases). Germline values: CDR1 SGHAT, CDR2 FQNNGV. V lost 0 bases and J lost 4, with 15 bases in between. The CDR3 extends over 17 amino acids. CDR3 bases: TGTGCCAGCAGCTTAGATCGATCGCAGGGGGGCACCGGGGAGCTGTTTTTT. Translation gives CASSLDRSQGGTGELFF.

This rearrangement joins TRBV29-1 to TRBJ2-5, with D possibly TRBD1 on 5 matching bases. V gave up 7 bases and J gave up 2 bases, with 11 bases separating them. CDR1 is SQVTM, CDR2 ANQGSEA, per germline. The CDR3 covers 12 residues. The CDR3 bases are TGCAGCGCATCAACAGGACAAGAGACCCAGTACTTC. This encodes CSASTGQETQYF.

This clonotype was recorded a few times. CDR3 sequence (DNA): TGTGCCACCAGCAGAGCTCGGACAGGGGTGGATGGCTACACCTTC. Its translation is CATSRARTGVDGYTF. The chain combines TRBV15 with TRBJ1-2; the match to TRBD1 covers 9 bases. The CDR3 covers 15 residues. Looked up from germline, CDR1 is LNHNV and CDR2 is YYDKDF (reference sequence). The junction had 6 bases not matched to a gene; V was cut back by 1 base and J by 6 bases.

DNA for the CDR3: TGTGCCAGTAGTATTGGACGGAACCAGCAGCCCCAGCATTTT. Translating gives CASSIGRNQQPQHF. The chain links TRBV19 to TRBJ1-5; D is unresolved. V lost 3 bases to trimming and J lost 7 bases, with 13 bases between them. Germline V gene lookup returns CDR1 LNHDA and CDR2 SQIVND (reference sequence). This CDR3 is 14 amino acids long. The whole variable domain, filled in from reference TRBV19 and TRBJ1-5, reads DGGITQSPKYLFRKEGQNVTLSCEQNLNHDAMYWYRQDPGQGLRLIYYSQIVNDFQKGDIAEGYSVSREKKESFPLTVTSAQKNPTAFYLCASSIGRNQQPQHFGDGTRLSIL.

In DNA, the CDR3 is TGCAGCGTTGGGGCTGGGAATACCTACGAGCAGTACTTC. This translates into CSVGAGNTYEQYF. This sequence joins TRBV29-1 and TRBJ2-7, with D unresolved. The CDR3 runs to 13 residues. Germline V gene lookup returns CDR1 SQVTM and CDR2 ANQGSEA. V gave up 4 bases and J gave up 2 bases, with 12 bases separating them.

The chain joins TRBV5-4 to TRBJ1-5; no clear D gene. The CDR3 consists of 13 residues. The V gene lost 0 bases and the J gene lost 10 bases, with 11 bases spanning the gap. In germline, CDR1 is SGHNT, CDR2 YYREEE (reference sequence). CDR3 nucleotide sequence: TGTGCCAGCAGCTTGGGGGTAGGAGGTCCCCAGCATTTT. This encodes CASSLGVGGPQHF.

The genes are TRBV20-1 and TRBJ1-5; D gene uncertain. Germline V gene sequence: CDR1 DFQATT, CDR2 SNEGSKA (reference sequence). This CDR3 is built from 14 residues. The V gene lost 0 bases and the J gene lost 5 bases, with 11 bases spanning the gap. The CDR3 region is CSARDQHVHQPQHF. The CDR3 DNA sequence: TGCAGTGCTAGAGACCAGCATGTTCATCAGCCCCAGCATTTT.

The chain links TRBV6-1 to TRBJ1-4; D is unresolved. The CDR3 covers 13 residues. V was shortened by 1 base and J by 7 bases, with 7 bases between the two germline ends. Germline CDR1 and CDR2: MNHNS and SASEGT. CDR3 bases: TGTGCCAGCAGTGAAGGACGGGGTGAAAAACTGTTTTTT. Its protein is CASSEGRGEKLFF.